A single sample gave rise to the 7 T cell receptor beta chains below, sequenced in a study of T cell repertoires in cytomegalovirus infection. Their antigens are not known. TCRdb used MiXCR to reprocess the reads, holding one entry per CDR3 protein. The sample yields around 71,000 distinct CDR3 sequences, 20% seen once. The source was CD8+ T cells from cultured PBMCs, collected from culture after CMV antigen stimulation. These receptors came from a human donor in good health (CMV status not recorded). Some clones in this sample may be carry-over from other donors' samples.

This clonotype has only a few counts. This chain links TRBV25-1 with TRBJ1-1, with a possible D match to TRBD1 (5 bases). The V gene's germline CDR1 is MGHDK and CDR2 SYGVNS. Trimming stripped 1 base from V and 1 base from J, with 10 bases between. CDR3 size: 15 residues. The CDR3 region has the DNA TGTGCCAGCAGTGAATTTCTTAGGGGGAACACTGAAGCTTTCTTT. Protein sequence: CASSEFLRGNTEAFF. Variable domain in full (rest from reference TRBV25-1 and TRBJ1-1): EADIYQTPRYLVIGTGKKITLECSQTMGHDKMYWYQQDPGMELHLIHYSYGVNSTEKGDLSSESTVSRIRTEHFPLTLESARPSHTSQYLCASSEFLRGNTEAFFGQGTRLTVV.

This clonotype was seen a handful of times. This chain uses TRBV6-2 or TRBV6-3 with TRBJ2-7; D is ambiguous. With 2 bases removed from V and 4 bases from J, the gap between germline ends came to 12 bases. The CDR3 runs 14 residues. Germline assignment: CDR1 MNHEY and CDR2 SVGEGT. DNA of the CDR3: TGTGCCAGCAGTTACGGGCCGGAAGGATACGAGCAGTACTTC. Protein: CASSYGPEGYEQYF.

This clonotype was seen only a few times. This chain uses TRBV7-9 with TRBJ2-5; D call uncertain. Germline CDR1 SEHNR, CDR2 FQNEAQ (reference sequence). The CDR3 length is 11 residues. V was clipped by 8 bases and J by 5 bases, with 9 bases between them. CDR3 in amino acids: CASGDSETQYF. As DNA, the CDR3 is TGTGCCAGCGGCGATTCCGAGACCCAGTACTTC.

This clonotype turned up a few times. This rearrangement joins TRBV5-5 to TRBJ2-5; D is uncertain. Germline assignment: CDR1 SGHKS and CDR2 YYEKEE (reference sequence). V was cut by 0 bases and J by 4 bases, with 7 bases left in between. The CDR3 loop spans 13 amino acids. This chain's CDR3 is CASSLALGETQYF. The CDR3 region has the DNA TGTGCCAGCAGCTTGGCCCTAGGAGAGACCCAGTACTTC.

There are many counts of this clonotype. The chain has TRBV7-8 and TRBJ1-2; 10 bases match TRBD1. Germline loops: CDR1 SGHVS, CDR2 FQNEAQ. The trim removed 1 base at V and 3 bases at J, leaving 2 bases unmatched. CDR3 length equals 15 residues. CDR3 nucleotides: TGTGCCAGCAGCTTAGGGGACAGGGGATACTATGGCTACACCTTC. This translates into CASSLGDRGYYGYTF.

The chain recombines TRBV7-6 with TRBJ2-5; D is possibly TRBD1 (6 bases). The CDR3 is 15 residues long. Germline loops: CDR1 SGHVS, CDR2 FNYEAQ. The V and J ends lost 3 bases and 2 bases respectively, with 13 bases between them. The CDR3 is CASSFIQGGQETQYF. Here the CDR3 DNA reads TGTGCCAGCAGCTTTATACAGGGTGGACAAGAGACCCAGTACTTC.

This clonotype appeared a single time. The genes are TRBV5-1 and TRBJ1-5, with TRBD1 as a possible D gene (5 bases). The V gene lost 4 bases and the J gene lost 1 base, with 12 bases spanning the gap. Germline CDR1 reads SGHRS; CDR2 reads YFSETQ. This CDR3 is 15 amino acids long. The CDR3 coding sequence is TGCGCCAGCAGCCCCGGGGGGATCAGCAATCAGCCCCAGCATTTT. This codes for CASSPGGISNQPQHF.